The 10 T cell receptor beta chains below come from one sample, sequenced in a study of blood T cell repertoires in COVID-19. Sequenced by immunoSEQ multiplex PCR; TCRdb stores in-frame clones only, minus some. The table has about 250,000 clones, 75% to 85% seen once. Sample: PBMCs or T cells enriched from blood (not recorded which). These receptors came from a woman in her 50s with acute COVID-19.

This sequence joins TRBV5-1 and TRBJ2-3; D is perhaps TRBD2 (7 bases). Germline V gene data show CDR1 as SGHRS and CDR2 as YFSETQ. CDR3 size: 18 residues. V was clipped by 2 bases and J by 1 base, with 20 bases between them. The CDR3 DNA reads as TGCGCCAGCAGCTTCCTGGCGGGGGCGACGGTGGGCACAGATACGCAGTATTTT. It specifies CASSFLAGATVGTDTQYF.

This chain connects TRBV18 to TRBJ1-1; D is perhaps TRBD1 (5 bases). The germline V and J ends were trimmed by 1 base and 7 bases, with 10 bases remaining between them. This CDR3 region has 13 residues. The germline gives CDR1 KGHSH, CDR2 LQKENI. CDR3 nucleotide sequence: TGTGCCAGCTCACCACGCGGGGGAGATGAAGCTTTCTTT. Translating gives CASSPRGGDEAFF. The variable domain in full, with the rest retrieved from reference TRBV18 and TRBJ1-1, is NAGVMQNPRHLVRRRGQEARLRCSPMKGHSHVYWYRQLPEEGLKFMVYLQKENIIDESGMPKERFSAEFPKEGPSILRIQQVVRGDSAAYFCASSPRGGDEAFFGQGTRLTVV.

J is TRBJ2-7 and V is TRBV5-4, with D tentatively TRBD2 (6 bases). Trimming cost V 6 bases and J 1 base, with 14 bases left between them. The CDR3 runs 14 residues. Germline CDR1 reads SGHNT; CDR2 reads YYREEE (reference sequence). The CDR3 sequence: CASNGGAPSYEQYF. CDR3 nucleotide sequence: TGTGCCAGCAACGGCGGGGCCCCTTCCTACGAGCAGTACTTC. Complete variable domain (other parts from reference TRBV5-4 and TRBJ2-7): ETGVTQSPTHLIKTRGQQVTLRCSSQSGHNTVSWYQQALGQGPQFIFQYYREEENGRGNFPPRFSGLQFPNYSSELNVNALELDDSALYLCASNGGAPSYEQYFGPGTRLTVT.

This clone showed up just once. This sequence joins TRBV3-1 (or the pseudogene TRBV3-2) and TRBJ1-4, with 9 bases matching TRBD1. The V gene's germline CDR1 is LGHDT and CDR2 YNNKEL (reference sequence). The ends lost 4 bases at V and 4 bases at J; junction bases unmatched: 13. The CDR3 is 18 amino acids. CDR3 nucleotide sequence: TGTGCCAGCAGCCGCATGGGGGTTACAGGGGGCCTTAATGAAAAACTGTTTTTT. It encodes CASSRMGVTGGLNEKLFF.

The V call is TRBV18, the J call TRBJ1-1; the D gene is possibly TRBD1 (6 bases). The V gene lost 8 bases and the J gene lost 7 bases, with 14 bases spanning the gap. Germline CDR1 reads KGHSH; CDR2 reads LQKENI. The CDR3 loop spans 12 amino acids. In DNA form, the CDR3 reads TGTGCCAGCAGCCACAGGGAGGGTGAAGCTTTCTTT. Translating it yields CASSHREGEAFF. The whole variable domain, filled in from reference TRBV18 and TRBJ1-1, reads NAGVMQNPRHLVRRRGQEARLRCSPMKGHSHVYWYRQLPEEGLKFMVYLQKENIIDESGMPKERFSAEFPKEGPSILRIQQVVRGDSAAYFCASSHREGEAFFGQGTRLTVV.

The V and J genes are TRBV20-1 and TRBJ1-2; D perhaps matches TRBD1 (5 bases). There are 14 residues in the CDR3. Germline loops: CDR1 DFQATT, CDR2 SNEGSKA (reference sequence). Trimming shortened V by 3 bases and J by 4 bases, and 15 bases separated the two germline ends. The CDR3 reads CSASRQPVSYGYTF. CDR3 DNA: TGCAGTGCTAGTCGACAGCCTGTGTCCTATGGCTACACCTTC.

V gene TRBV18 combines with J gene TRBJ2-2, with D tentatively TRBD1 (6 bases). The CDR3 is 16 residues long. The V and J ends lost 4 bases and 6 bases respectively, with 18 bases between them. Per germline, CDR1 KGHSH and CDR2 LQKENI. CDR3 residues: CASSRPGQGGAGELFF. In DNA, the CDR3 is TGTGCCAGCTCACGGCCGGGACAAGGGGGAGCCGGGGAGCTGTTTTTT.

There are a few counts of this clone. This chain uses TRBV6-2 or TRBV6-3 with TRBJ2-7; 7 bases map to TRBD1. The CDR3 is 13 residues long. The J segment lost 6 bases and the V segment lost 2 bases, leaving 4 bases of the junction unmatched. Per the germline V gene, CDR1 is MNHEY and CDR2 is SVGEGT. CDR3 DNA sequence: TGTGCCAGCAGTTACCGGGACAGTCCCGAGCAGTACTTC. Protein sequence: CASSYRDSPEQYF.

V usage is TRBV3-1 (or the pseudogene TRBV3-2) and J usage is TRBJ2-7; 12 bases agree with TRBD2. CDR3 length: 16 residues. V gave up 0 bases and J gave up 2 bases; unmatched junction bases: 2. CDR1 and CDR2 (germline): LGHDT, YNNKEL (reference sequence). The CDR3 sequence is CASSQDASGGAYEQYF. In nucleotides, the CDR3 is TGTGCCAGCAGCCAAGATGCTAGCGGGGGGGCCTACGAGCAGTACTTC.

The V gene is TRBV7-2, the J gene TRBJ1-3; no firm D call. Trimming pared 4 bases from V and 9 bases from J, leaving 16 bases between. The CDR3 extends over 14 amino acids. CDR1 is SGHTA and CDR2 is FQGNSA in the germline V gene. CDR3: CASSSPTGPPTIYF. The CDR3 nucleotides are TGTGCCAGCAGCTCTCCTACGGGTCCCCCCACCATATATTTT.